This T cell receptor (beta chain) came from a study of blood T cell repertoires in COVID-19. As for the study in general: PBMCs, B-cell-depleted T cells, or T cells were the source of the cDNA or gDNA that made up the material.

Germline CDR1 is GTSNPN and CDR2 is SVGIG (reference sequence). Unmatched junction bases numbered 6, after V lost 0 bases and J lost 7 bases. The CDR3 spans 15 residues. Under the authors' procedure: Nucleated cell counts were estimated from reference gene primer amplification. The assay was immunoSEQ multiplex PCR, and TCRdb's table has in-frame clones only and misses some. V, J and clone size were drawn from that table, and D and trimming were deduced from the DNA. Of hundreds of thousands of clones listed, around 81% are singletons. The study drew participants aged 18 to 89 years from approximately 23 US areas. Grouping used clinical history reported by participants in a survey and questionnaire.

The receptor was derived from a man between 25 and 39 years old with acute COVID-19. V is TRBV30 and J is TRBJ1-5, with 10 nucleotides matching TRBD1. The sequencing input was PBMCs or T cells enriched from blood (not recorded which). CDR3 sequence: CAWSVSRQGAQPQHF. CDR3 in DNA: TGTGCCTGGAGTGTAAGCAGACAGGGGGCACAGCCCCAGCATTTT.